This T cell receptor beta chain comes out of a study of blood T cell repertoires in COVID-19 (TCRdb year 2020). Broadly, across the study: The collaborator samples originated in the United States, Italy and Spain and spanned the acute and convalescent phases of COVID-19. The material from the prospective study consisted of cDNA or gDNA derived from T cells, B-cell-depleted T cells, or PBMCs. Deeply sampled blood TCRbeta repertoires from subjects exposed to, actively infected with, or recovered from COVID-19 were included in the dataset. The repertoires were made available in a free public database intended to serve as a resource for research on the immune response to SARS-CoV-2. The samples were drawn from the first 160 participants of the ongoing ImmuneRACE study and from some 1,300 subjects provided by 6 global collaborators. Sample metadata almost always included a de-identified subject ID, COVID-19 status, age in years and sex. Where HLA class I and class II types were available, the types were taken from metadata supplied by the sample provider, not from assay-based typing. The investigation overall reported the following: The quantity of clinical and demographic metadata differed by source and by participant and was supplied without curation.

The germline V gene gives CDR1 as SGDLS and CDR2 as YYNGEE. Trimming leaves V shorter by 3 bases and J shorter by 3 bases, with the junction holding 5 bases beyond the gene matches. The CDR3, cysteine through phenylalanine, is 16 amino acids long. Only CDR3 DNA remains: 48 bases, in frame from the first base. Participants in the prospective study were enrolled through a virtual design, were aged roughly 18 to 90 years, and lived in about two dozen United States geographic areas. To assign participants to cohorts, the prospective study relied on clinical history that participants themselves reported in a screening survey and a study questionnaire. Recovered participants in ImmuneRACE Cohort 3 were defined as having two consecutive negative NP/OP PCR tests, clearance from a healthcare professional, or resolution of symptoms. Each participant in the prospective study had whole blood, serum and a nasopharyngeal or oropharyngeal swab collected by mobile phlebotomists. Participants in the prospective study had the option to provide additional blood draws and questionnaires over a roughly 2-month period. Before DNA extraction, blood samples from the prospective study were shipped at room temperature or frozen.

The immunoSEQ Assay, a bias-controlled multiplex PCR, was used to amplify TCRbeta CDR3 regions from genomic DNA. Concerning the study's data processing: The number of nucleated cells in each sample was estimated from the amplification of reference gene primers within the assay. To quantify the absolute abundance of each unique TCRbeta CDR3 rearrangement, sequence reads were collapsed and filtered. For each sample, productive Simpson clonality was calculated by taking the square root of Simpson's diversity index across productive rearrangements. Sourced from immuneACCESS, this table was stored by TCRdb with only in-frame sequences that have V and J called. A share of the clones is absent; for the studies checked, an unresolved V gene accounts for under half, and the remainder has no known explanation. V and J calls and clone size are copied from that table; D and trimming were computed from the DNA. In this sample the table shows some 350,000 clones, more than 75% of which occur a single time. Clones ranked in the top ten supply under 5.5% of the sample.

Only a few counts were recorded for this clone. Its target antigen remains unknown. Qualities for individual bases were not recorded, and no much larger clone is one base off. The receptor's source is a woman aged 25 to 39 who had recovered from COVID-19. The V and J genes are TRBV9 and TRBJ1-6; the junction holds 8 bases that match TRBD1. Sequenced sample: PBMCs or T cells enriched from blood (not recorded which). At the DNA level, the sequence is TGTGCCAGCAGCGAGGGGGACAGGCACTATAATTCACCCCTCCACTTT. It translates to CASSEGDRHYNSPLHF.